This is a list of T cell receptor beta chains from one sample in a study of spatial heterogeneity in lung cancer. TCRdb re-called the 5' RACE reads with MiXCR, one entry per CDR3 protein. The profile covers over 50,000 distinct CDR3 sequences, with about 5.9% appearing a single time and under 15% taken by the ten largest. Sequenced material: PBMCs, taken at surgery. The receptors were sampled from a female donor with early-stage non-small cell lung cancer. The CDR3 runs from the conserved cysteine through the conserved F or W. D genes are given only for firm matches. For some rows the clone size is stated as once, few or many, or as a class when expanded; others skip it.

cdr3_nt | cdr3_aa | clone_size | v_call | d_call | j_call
TGCAGCGCCGACCGACAGGTCTCCCAAGAGACCCAGTACTTC | CSADRQVSQETQYF | few | TRBV29-1 | - | TRBJ2-5
TGTGCCAGCAGCTTGGGCTTAGAGACCCAGTACTTC | CASSLGLETQYF | many | TRBV5-6 | - | TRBJ2-5
TGTGCCAGCACCCTAGAAGGGGGTAGCAATCAGCCCCAGCATTTT | CASTLEGGSNQPQHF | many | TRBV28 | - | TRBJ1-5
TGCAGTGCTAGACCCTCCAGCGGTGGCTACACCTTC | CSARPSSGGYTF | - | TRBV20-1 | - | TRBJ1-2
TGCGCCAGCAGCTTGGAACCGAACACTGAAGCTTTCTTT | CASSLEPNTEAFF | - | TRBV5-1 | - | TRBJ1-1
TGCGCCAGCAGCTTGGGGGGGACAGACACCTACAATGAGCAGTTCTTC | CASSLGGTDTYNEQFF | many | TRBV5-1 | TRBD1 | TRBJ2-1
TGCGCCAGCAGCGTGGGACAGGGGCCTTACGAGCAGTACTTC | CASSVGQGPYEQYF | many | TRBV5-1 | TRBD1 | TRBJ2-7
TGTGCCAGCTCGTCCGAGACACCGACCTATGGCTACACCTTC | CASSSETPTYGYTF | many | TRBV18 | - | TRBJ1-2
TGTGCCAGCAGCTTATCCCGCTCTGGGGCCAACGTCCTGACTTTC | CASSLSRSGANVLTF | many | TRBV11-1 | - | TRBJ2-6
TGTGCCAGCTCACGGGACAGCACCTCCTACGAGCAGTACTTC | CASSRDSTSYEQYF | - | TRBV18 | TRBD1 | TRBJ2-7
TGTGCCAGCAGTGACCCCAGCCCGTGGACGGTGGATCCTAGTGAAGCTTTCTTT | CASSDPSPWTVDPSEAFF | many | TRBV2 | - | TRBJ1-1
TGCAGTGCCACGCGGTCAGGGGGAGGCTATGGCTACACCTTC | CSATRSGGGYGYTF | many | TRBV20-1 | TRBD1 | TRBJ1-2
TGCGCCAGCAGCTGGGGTTGGGGGAAGGACACTGAAGCTTTCTTT | CASSWGWGKDTEAFF | many | TRBV5-1 | - | TRBJ1-1
TGTGCCAGTAGTTCCCAGGGGAAGGGCACTGAAGCTTTCTTT | CASSSQGKGTEAFF | many | TRBV19 | - | TRBJ1-1
TGTGCCAGCAGCCCGCCCGGGCGGTTGGGCGCTGAAGCTTTCTTT | CASSPPGRLGAEAFF | once | TRBV3-1 | - | TRBJ1-1
TGTGCCAGCAGCTTAACAGGCGGGGGGCTAGATGGCTACACCTTC | CASSLTGGGLDGYTF | many | TRBV7-2 | - | TRBJ1-2
TGTGCCAGCAGCTTAATCACAGGGATAACAGATACGCAGTATTTT | CASSLITGITDTQYF | - | TRBV5-5 | - | TRBJ2-3
TGCGCCAGCAGCCCGAGGGCAGGGGTGGACACTGAAGCTTTCTTT | CASSPRAGVDTEAFF | - | TRBV5-1 | - | TRBJ1-1
TGTGCCAGCAGTATCGACAGGGTGAACACTGAAGCTTTCTTT | CASSIDRVNTEAFF | many | TRBV2 | TRBD1 | TRBJ1-1
TGTGCCAGCAGGAGAGTTGGGACTAGCGCGAACACCGGGGAGCTGTTTTTT | CASRRVGTSANTGELFF | many | TRBV3-1 | TRBD2 | TRBJ2-2
TGCAGTGCTAGAGTACCCGGGACCGGTGGCTACACCTTC | CSARVPGTGGYTF | many | TRBV20-1 | - | TRBJ1-2
TGTGCCAGCAGCTTGGCAGGGACGGGTTACAATGAGCAGTTCTTC | CASSLAGTGYNEQFF | - | TRBV5-4 | - | TRBJ2-1
TGTGCCAGCAGTTACGAGGTGACGGATTTCTATGGCTACACCTTC | CASSYEVTDFYGYTF | few | TRBV6-6 | - | TRBJ1-2
TGTGCCAGCAGCTTAGTAAAGGAGACCCAGTACTTC | CASSLVKETQYF | many | TRBV7-9 | - | TRBJ2-5
TGCGCCAGCAGTTTAGACAGGCCCCTAGAAAACATTCAGTACTTC | CASSLDRPLENIQYF | - | TRBV5-1 | - | TRBJ2-4
TGTGCCAGCAGTGTGACGAGCGGGAGGGGATACGAGCAGTACTTC | CASSVTSGRGYEQYF | many | TRBV6-1 | TRBD2 | TRBJ2-7
TGCAGCGCCGAAGACGGGAACGGGGAGCTGTTTTTT | CSAEDGNGELFF | - | TRBV29-1 | - | TRBJ2-2
TGTGCCAGCAGCTTAGCGGGACTAGCAATAGACGAGCAGTACTTC | CASSLAGLAIDEQYF | few | TRBV13 | TRBD2 | TRBJ2-7
TGTGCCAGCAGCTTCCCCGGGACGCACTCCTACAATGAGCAGTTCTTC | CASSFPGTHSYNEQFF | many | TRBV7-9 | - | TRBJ2-1
TGTGCCAGCAGCTTAGGTGGAGGGGGCGGCGATTTCCACGAGCAGTACTTC | CASSLGGGGGDFHEQYF | many | TRBV7-9 | - | TRBJ2-7
TGTGCCAGCAGCTTACCTCCGGGACTCCGGGGAACCGGGGAGCTGTTTTTT | CASSLPPGLRGTGELFF | - | TRBV11-2 | - | TRBJ2-2
TGTGCCAGCAGTTACAGGAGGGGGCTTCGCACAGATACGCAGTATTTT | CASSYRRGLRTDTQYF | many | TRBV6-5 | - | TRBJ2-3
TGTGCCAGCAGCGTAGGACTGTCAACGGAGACCCAGTACTTC | CASSVGLSTETQYF | - | TRBV9 | - | TRBJ2-5
TGTGCCAGCAGCTCCTGGGGCAGGGGTAGCGAGCAGTACTTC | CASSSWGRGSEQYF | - | TRBV7-2 | - | TRBJ2-7
TGTGCCAGCAGCTTAGACTTGGGATTGGAGACCCAGTACTTC | CASSLDLGLETQYF | many | TRBV11-2 | - | TRBJ2-5
TGTGCCAGCAGTTCGGTTCGACAGGAGCTAAAAGCTTTCTTT | CASSSVRQELKAFF | many | TRBV12-3/TRBV12-4 | - | TRBJ1-1
TGCGCCAGCAGCCCGGGCGGACAGGGGACCAGCGGGAGCCCCGGGGAGCTGTTTTTT | CASSPGGQGTSGSPGELFF | many | TRBV5-1 | - | TRBJ2-2
TGCAGTGCCTGGACTAGCGGGGGGAATGAGCAGTTCTTC | CSAWTSGGNEQFF | many | TRBV20-1 | TRBD2 | TRBJ2-1
TGCAGCGTTTTTGACACCCTCCGCGGGGAGTCCTACAATGAGCAGTTCTTC | CSVFDTLRGESYNEQFF | many | TRBV29-1 | - | TRBJ2-1
TGTGCCAGCAGCTTAGACCAGGGGACGGATTCACCCCTCCACTTT | CASSLDQGTDSPLHF | few | TRBV13 | - | TRBJ1-6
TGCGCCAGCAGCTCGGGGCGGACCGCGGCGGGTGAAAAACTGTTTTTT | CASSSGRTAAGEKLFF | many | TRBV5-1 | - | TRBJ1-4
TGCGCCAGCAGCCAAGTGGGGAACTACAGACCCACAGATACGCAGTATTTT | CASSQVGNYRPTDTQYF | few | TRBV4-1 | - | TRBJ2-3
TGCGCCAGCAGCCGGACAGTTTACACTGAAGCTTTCTTT | CASSRTVYTEAFF | many | TRBV4-1 | - | TRBJ1-1
TGTGCCAGCAGTTTAGGTGGAACCGGCAATAATTCACCCCTCCACTTT | CASSLGGTGNNSPLHF | many | TRBV27 | - | TRBJ1-6
TGTGCCAGCAGCTTGCGGGGACAGACCTACAATGAGCAGTTCTTC | CASSLRGQTYNEQFF | many | TRBV5-8 | TRBD1 | TRBJ2-1
TGTGCCAGCAGCCCCCAGGGGGCCAACACTGAAGCTTTCTTT | CASSPQGANTEAFF | many | TRBV9 | TRBD1 | TRBJ1-1
TGTGCCAGCAGTGTTATTCCGCCCCAGCATTTT | CASSVIPPQHF | - | TRBV6-1 | - | TRBJ1-5